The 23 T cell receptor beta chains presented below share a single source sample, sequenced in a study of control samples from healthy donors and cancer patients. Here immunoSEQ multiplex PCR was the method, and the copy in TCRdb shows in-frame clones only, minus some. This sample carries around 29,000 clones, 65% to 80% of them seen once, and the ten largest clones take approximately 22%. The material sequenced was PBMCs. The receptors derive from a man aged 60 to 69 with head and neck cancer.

CDR3 in DNA: TGTGCCAGCAGCCAAGATCTTGGCGACTCCAAAAACATTCAGTACTTC. Protein: CASSQDLGDSKNIQYF. V and J are TRBV4-2 and TRBJ2-4; D is undetermined. Germline V gene data show CDR1 as LGHNA and CDR2 as YNFKEQ. The CDR3 covers 16 residues. V was pared by 0 bases and J by 2 bases, with 11 bases between.

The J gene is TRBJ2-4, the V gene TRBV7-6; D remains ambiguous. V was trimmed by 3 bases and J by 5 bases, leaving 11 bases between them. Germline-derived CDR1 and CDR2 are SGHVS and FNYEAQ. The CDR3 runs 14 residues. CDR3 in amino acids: CASSLAGIQNIQYF. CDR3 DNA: TGTGCCAGCAGCTTGGCCGGCATTCAAAACATTCAGTACTTC.

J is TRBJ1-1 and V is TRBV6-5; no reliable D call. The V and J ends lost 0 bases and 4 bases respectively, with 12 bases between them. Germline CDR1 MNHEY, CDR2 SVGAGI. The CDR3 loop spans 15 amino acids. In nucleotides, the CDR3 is TGTGCCAGCAGTTACTCAAAGGATTTGGGCACTGAAGCTTTCTTT. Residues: CASSYSKDLGTEAFF.

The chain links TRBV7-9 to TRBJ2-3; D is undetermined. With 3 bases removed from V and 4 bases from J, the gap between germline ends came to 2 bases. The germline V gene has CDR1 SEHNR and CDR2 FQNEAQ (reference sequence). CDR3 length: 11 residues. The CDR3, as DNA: TGTGCCAGCAGCTTCTCAGATACGCAGTATTTT. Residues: CASSFSDTQYF.

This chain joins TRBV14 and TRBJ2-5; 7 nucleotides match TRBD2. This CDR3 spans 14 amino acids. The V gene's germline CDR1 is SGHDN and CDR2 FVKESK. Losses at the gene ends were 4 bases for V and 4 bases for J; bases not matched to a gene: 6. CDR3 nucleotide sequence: TGTGCCAGCAGCCCCGGGAGGCGGGCAGAGACCCAGTACTTC. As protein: CASSPGRRAETQYF.

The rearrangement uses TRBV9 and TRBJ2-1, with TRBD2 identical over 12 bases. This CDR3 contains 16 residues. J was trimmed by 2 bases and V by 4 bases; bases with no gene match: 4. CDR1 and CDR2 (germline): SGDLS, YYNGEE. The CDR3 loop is CASSPLAGGTYNEQFF. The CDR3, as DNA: TGTGCCAGCAGCCCACTAGCGGGAGGTACCTACAATGAGCAGTTCTTC.

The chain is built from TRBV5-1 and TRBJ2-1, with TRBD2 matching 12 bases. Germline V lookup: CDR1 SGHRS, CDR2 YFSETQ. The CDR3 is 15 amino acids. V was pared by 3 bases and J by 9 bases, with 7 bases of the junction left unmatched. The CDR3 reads CASSYLAGGTPEQFF. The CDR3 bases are TGCGCCAGCAGCTACCTAGCGGGAGGGACTCCTGAGCAGTTCTTC.

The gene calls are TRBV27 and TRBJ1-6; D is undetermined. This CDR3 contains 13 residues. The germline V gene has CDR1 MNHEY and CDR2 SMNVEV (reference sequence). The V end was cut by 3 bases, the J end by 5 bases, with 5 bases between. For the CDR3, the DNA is TGTGCCAGCAGTTTCAACCATAATTCACCCCTCCACTTT. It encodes CASSFNHNSPLHF.

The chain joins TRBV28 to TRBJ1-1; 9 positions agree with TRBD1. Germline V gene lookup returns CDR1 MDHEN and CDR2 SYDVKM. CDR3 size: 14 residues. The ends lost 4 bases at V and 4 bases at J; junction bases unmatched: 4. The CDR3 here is CASSSDRGLTEAFF. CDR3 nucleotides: TGTGCCAGCAGTTCGGACAGGGGCCTCACTGAAGCTTTCTTT.

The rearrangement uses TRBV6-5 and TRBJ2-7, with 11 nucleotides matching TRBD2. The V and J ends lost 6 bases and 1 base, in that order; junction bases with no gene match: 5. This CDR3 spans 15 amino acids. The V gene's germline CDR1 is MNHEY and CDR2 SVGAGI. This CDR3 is CASSITSGSSYEQYF. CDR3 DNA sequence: TGTGCCAGCAGCATAACTAGCGGGAGTTCCTACGAGCAGTACTTC.

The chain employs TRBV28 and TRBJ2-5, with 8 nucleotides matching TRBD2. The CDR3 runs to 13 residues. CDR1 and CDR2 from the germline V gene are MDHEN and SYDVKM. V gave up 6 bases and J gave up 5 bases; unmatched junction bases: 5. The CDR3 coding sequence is TGTGCCAGCAGCTCACTAGCGGCGGAGACCCAGTACTTC. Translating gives CASSSLAAETQYF.

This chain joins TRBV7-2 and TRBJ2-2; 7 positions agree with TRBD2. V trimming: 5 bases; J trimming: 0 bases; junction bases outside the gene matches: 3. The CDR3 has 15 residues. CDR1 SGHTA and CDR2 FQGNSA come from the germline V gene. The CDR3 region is CASSTTSTNTGELFF. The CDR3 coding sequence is TGTGCCAGCAGCACGACTAGCACGAACACCGGGGAGCTGTTTTTT.

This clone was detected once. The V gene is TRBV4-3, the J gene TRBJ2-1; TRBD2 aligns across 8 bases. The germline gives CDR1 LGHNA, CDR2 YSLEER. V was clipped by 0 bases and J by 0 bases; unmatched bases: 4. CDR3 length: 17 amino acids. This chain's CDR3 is CASSQDSGGSSYNEQFF. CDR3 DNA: TGCGCCAGCAGCCAAGATTCGGGGGGGAGCTCCTACAATGAGCAGTTCTTC.

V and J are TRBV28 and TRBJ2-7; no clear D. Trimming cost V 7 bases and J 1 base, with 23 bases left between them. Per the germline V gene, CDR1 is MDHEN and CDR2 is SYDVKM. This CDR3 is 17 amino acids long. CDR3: CASTSVRVNLISYEQYF. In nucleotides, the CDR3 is TGTGCCAGCACGTCTGTTAGGGTCAACTTAATTTCCTACGAGCAGTACTTC.

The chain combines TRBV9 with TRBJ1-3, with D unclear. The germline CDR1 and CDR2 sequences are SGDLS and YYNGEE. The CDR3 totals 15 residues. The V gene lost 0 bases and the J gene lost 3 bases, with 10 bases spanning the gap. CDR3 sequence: CASSVGGLNGNTIYF. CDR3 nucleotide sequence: TGTGCCAGCAGCGTAGGCGGACTGAATGGAAACACCATATATTTT.

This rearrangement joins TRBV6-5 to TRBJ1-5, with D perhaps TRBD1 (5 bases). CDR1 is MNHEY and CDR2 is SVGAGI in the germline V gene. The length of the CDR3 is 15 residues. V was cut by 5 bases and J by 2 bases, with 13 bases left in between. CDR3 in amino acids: CASSPRGRGNQPQHF. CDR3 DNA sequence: TGTGCCAGCAGTCCCCGCGGCAGGGGCAATCAGCCCCAGCATTTT.

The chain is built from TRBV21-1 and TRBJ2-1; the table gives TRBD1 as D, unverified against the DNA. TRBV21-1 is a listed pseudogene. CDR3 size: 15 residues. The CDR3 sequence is CASSLRTGFYNEQFF. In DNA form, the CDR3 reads TGTGCCAGCAGCCTACGGACAGGATTCTACAATGAGCAGTTCTTC.

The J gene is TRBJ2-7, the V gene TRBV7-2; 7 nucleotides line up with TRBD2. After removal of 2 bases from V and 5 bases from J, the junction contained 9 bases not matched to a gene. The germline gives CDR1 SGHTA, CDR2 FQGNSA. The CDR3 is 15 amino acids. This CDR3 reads CASSLFLAATHEQYF. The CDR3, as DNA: TGTGCCAGCAGCTTATTCCTAGCGGCCACCCACGAGCAGTACTTC.

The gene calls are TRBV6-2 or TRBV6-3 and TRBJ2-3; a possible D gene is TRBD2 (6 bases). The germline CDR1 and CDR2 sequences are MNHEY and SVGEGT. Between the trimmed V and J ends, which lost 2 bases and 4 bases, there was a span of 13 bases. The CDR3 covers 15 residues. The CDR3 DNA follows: TGTGCCAGCAGTTACGGCCAAGGAGGGGCAGATACGCAGTATTTT. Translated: CASSYGQGGADTQYF.

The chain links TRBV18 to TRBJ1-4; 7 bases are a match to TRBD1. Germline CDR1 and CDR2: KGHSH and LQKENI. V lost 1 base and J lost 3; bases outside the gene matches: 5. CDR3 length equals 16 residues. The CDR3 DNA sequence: TGTGCCAGCTCACCACTCCGACAGGGTGCTAATGAAAAACTGTTTTTT. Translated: CASSPLRQGANEKLFF.

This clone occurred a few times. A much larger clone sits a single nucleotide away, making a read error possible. CDR3 in amino acids: CATSGTSGSTDTQYF. DNA for the CDR3: TGTGCCACCAGCGGGACTAGCGGGAGCACAGATACGCAGTATTTT. The chain is built from TRBV15 and TRBJ2-3; 12 bases match TRBD2. Per germline, CDR1 LNHNV and CDR2 YYDKDF (reference sequence). V shed 5 bases and J 0 bases; nucleotides not matched to a gene: 0. The CDR3 is 15 residues long.

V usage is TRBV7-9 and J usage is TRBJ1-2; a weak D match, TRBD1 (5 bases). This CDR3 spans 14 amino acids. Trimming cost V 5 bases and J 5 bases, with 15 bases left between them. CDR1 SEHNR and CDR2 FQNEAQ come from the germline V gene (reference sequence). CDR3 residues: CASSPQALLYGYTF. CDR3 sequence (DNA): TGTGCCAGCAGCCCACAGGCCCTCCTGTATGGCTACACCTTC.

CDR3 amino acids: CASSLGGISYEQYF. CDR3 in DNA: TGTGCCAGCAGTTTAGGCGGTATCTCCTACGAGCAGTACTTC. The chain employs TRBV28 and TRBJ2-7; no clear D gene. The length of the CDR3 is 14 residues. V shed 2 bases and J shed 0 bases, with 8 bases lying between them. Germline CDR1 and CDR2: MDHEN and SYDVKM.